The T cell receptor (beta chain) described here comes from a study of cytomegalovirus exposure and HLA in healthy donors (dated by TCRdb to 2017 to 2019). About the investigation overall: In an earlier analysis of roughly 500 of the donors, under 300 Gb of sequence data and some 120 million unique TCR beta sequences from about 190 million T cells were reported. All discovery cohort repertoires had been generated using a single sequencing platform. Besides the first cohort of 666 subjects, a separate validation cohort made up of roughly 120 different subjects was used. In a later analysis, previously published TCR beta repertoires from about 670 donors were re-analyzed and high-resolution HLA genotyping was added so that TCR occurrence patterns could be studied. The study aimed to test whether signatures of past pathogen exposure could be identified by cataloging public T cell receptors. To decide whether each TCR beta V gene segment behaved as functional or pseudogenic, an earlier analysis of 587 of the donors relied on high-throughput TCR beta sequencing. Roughly five DR-DQ haplotypes were treated as single units for association and clustering because of strong linkage in the cohort. Donor age, sex, ethnicity and CMV serostatus were compiled alongside the repertoire data. Among the approximately 400 genotyped donors, around 79% belonged to the genetic ancestry cluster associated with self-reported Caucasian donors. Class I and class II HLA loci were covered by the typing at four-digit resolution. The later analysis used no new phenotypic data to find candidate immune exposures, relying instead on TCR beta sequences and their occurrence across donors. Around 300 gigabases of sequencing data and approximately 85 million unique TCR sequences were included in an early release covering about 600 HLA-typed donors. The number of typed donors differed by locus: roughly 620-630 for A, B, C, DRB1 and DQB1; about 520 for DQA1; approximately 610 for DPA1; and approximately 450 for DPB1. Across roughly 420 genotyped donors of the cohort, an average of 235,054 unique TCR beta nucleotide sequences per donor were sequenced, and roughly a sixth of those sequences were non-productive. In a later genetic analysis, genome-wide SNP genotypes for 398 of the 666 donors were used, and that subset was treated as a discovery cohort. The study profiled the T cell repertoires of some 610 subjects by immunosequencing and related them to cytomegalovirus serostatus. To predict cytomegalovirus infection status, the study brought together high-throughput TCR immunosequencing, statistical association of individual TCRs with disease status, and machine learning.

From the cysteine up to the phenylalanine, the CDR3 has a length of 14 residues. Only the CDR3 DNA is retained, 42 bases long and in frame from the first base. V gives up 6 bases and J gives up 2 bases, and the segment between their germline ends measures 12 bases. The CDR1 and CDR2 encoded by the germline V gene (reference sequence) are SEHNR and FQNEAQ. What the research found in general, with its limitations: The study gave a list of 150 to 200 TCR beta chains associated with cytomegalovirus. Because some donors lacked HLA typing at each locus, the association tests relied only on the typed subset. For the cohort, immune exposure information was limited to CMV serostatus. Several of the top co-occurrence clusters appeared to be linked to parvovirus B19, influenza, CMV and Epstein-Barr virus, according to a later analysis. V-gene and J-gene trimming of TCR beta chains was associated with a missense DCLRE1C variant in a later genetic analysis, and the association was replicated in an independent cohort. A later analysis found that HLA-associated TCR beta chains were more clonally expanded and had lower generation probabilities than equally common non-associated chains. Because the 87-base-pair reads could not distinguish some IMGT-functional V segments, including TRBV6-2 and TRBV6-3, those segments were excluded. According to a later analysis, most CMV-associated TCR beta chains appeared to be HLA-restricted, and the HLA associations seemed to be driven largely by CMV exposure. Compared with the approximately 670-donor mean, donors in an Asian-associated ancestry cluster had fewer N-insertions in productive TCRs, according to a later genetic analysis. Because counts were too low, some 17 rarely observed V segments, including chromosome 9 orphons, were excluded from the earlier analysis of under 650 of the donors. The authors suggested that the approach could potentially be generalized to other disease states and immunological phenotypes. The sequencing pipeline was judged likely to have produced a cluster of highly shared sequence variants as a technical artifact. A further reported finding was that TCR beta sequences accurately predicted the HLA-A and HLA-B alleles for most subjects in the first cohort. In an earlier analysis of fewer than 750 of the donors, most TCR beta V segments were observed in productive rearrangements about 87% or about 30% of the time, broadly matching IMGT annotations. Roughly uniform sequencing depth across donors was assumed in presence/absence analyses, although this assumption may not hold. In a later analysis, the rate of TCR association differed among HLA loci, with DRB1 alleles having the most associated TCRs and HLA-C alleles having the fewest. Most TCR sequences were seen in very few donors, while some public TCRs were found in many individuals. In this cohort, only TCR beta chains were sequenced, and detectable features were limited by the absence of alpha or paired-chain data. A later analysis associated 15,000 to 20,000 TCR beta sequences with specific HLA alleles at a false discovery rate of 0.05. The classifier was reported to diagnose cytomegalovirus status with high specificity and sensitivity in both the original cohort and the validation cohort. When HLA alleles, especially DR and DQ, strongly co-occurred, attributing TCR associations to individual alleles was difficult. In vitro tests confirmed that a few of the cytomegalovirus-associated TCR beta chains recognize cytomegalovirus antigens. Linkage disequilibrium might explain the correlated functional status among segregating V segments, but an unknown experimental factor could not be ruled out.

The method behind the library was the immunoSEQ multiplex PCR assay. For the multiplex PCR, a mixture combining 60 forward primers for TCR Vbeta segments and 13 reverse primers for TCR Jbeta segments was used. The CDR3 region of rearranged TCR beta genes was amplified from genomic DNA by a multiplex PCR assay. The Illumina HiSeq System was used to sequence the amplified TCR beta libraries as 87-base-pair reads. The paper's processing steps were these. Across the 666 repertoires, a later analysis counted approximately 83 million unique TCR beta chains, approximately 12 million of which were shared by at least two donors. To remove PCR and sequencing errors, raw reads were error-corrected and collapsed into unique sequences using a nearest-neighbor algorithm that merged closely related sequences. CDR3 sequences were aligned to IMGT reference sequences to assign V, D and J gene segments. For a sequence to be retained, a match of at least six nucleotides to both a V gene segment and a J gene segment was required. Rearrangements were classified as productive when the CDR3 lacked stop codons and remained in frame with V and J, and all other rearrangements were classified as non-productive. CDR3 was defined according to IMGT convention as the region running from the second conserved V-encoded cysteine to the conserved J-encoded phenylalanine. In an earlier analysis of 587 of the donors, sequences lacking an unambiguous match to a single V gene segment were excluded. An earlier analysis of 550 to 650 of the donors classified V segments as functional when productive rearrangements were above 56.7% and as segregating when the standard deviation between donors was above 5%. A statistical classification framework was built for diagnosing cytomegalovirus status from the catalog of TCR beta chain sequences. V and J gene assignment, in a later analysis, came from comparing TCR nucleotide sequences with IMGT/GENE-DB human TR gene sequences. The TCRdist pipeline was used in a later analysis to assign CDR3 sequences and most-parsimonious VDJ recombination scenarios. In a later analysis, each TCR beta chain was defined by its CDR3 amino acid sequence together with its V-gene family, and reads lacking a unique V-gene family were excluded. To address suspected cross-contamination and a sequencing artifact, a later analysis removed approximately 600 highly shared, low-generation-probability nucleotide sequences. In a later analysis, a clonal expansion index was calculated for each public chain from normalized within-repertoire ranks of inferred template counts. In a later analysis, generation probabilities were computed with a VDJ recombination model fitted to out-of-frame rearrangements, and the resulting probabilities were checked against IGoR. In a later analysis, hypergeometric tests were used to score TCR-TCR, TCR-HLA and TCR-CMV co-occurrence, with a repertoire-size bias correction applied to TCR pairs. In a later analysis, false discovery rates were estimated by permuting HLA or CMV assignments 20 times. In a later analysis, co-occurring TCRs were grouped using DBSCAN, and TCRdist sequence similarity was added for clustering within HLA-allele-positive subsets. For co-occurrence clustering, repertoires with fewer than 30,000 or more than 120,000 public chains were excluded, along with 5 or 6 repertoires with anomalous nucleotide sharing. The table comes from immuneACCESS by way of TCRdb, which keeps in-frame sequences with V and J called. Part of the clones is missing from these tables; in studies checked, under half for an unresolved V gene and the rest for unknown reasons. Clone size and V and J calls were adopted from that table, with D and trimming inferred from the DNA. Across this sample there are about 38,000 clones, with 86% seen only once. The ten largest clonotypes hold about an eighth of the sample.

As to this clone: The specificity of this receptor is unknown. No per-base quality is available; no much larger clone lies one base away.

The cohort was made up of 666 healthy bone marrow donors. All cohort members were sampled while nominally healthy, although unrecorded immune exposures were likely present. The donor tested CMV seropositive, placing the donor among the roughly 300 seropositive members of the cohort. A peripheral blood sample was provided by each donor, and peripheral blood mononuclear cells were used for TCR beta sequencing. The Qiagen DNeasy Blood Extraction Kit was used to extract genomic DNA from the blood cell samples. Source material: PBMCs. The TCR originated in a woman between 40 and 55 years old in good health and CMV-seropositive. The chain joins TRBV7-9 to TRBJ2-3; 5 matching bases give a weak D call of TRBD2. The DNA sequence reads TGTGCCAGCAGTAAATCGGGGATCACAGATACGCAGTATTTT. The translation is CASSKSGITDTQYF. Reference TRBV7-9 and TRBJ2-3 genes cover what lies past the CDR3, so the full variable domain is DTGVSQNPRHKITKRGQNVTFRCDPISEHNRLYWYRQTLGQGPEFLTYFQNEAQLEKSRLLSDRFSAERPKGSFSTLEIQRTEQGDSAMYLCASSKSGITDTQYFGPGTRLTVL.